The entry below describes one T cell receptor (beta chain). Its specificity is not known. This sample was included in a study of shared clonotypes between healthy human individuals. Study context: The donor group consisted of a couple of women and a few men, aged 18 to 49.

The study, taken as a whole, reports: Investigators expected sequencing depth to affect clonotype sharing among donors.

The germline V gene encodes CDR1 MNHNY and CDR2 SVGAGI (reference sequence). Losses at the gene ends were 4 bases for V and 4 bases for J; bases not matched to a gene: 7. The CDR3 runs to 15 residues. Sequencing was performed with immunoSEQ multiplex PCR; in TCRdb, only in-frame clones are kept and a portion is missing. The sample carries some 500,000 clones, about 96% recorded once. The TCR originated in a woman in her twenties or thirties in good health. Input material: naive CD4+ T cells sorted from blood. This sample's subset: CD45RA+ positively selected. The genes are TRBV6-6 and TRBJ2-7, with TRBD2 matching 10 bases. The CDR3, as DNA: TGTGCCAGCAGTTCCAAGCGGGAGGGGGTTTACGAGCAGTACTTC. It yields the protein CASSSKREGVYEQYF.